The sequence of this T cell receptor (beta chain) was determined in a study of T cell changes during pregnancy in multiple sclerosis. The ends were cut back, 4 bases at V and 3 bases at J, with 4 bases in the middle. In germline, CDR1 is SGHTA, CDR2 FQGNSA. This CDR3 contains 11 residues. Data came from immunoSEQ multiplex PCR; TCRdb stores just in-frame clones and leaves some out. The table lists roughly 40,000 clones, approximately 90% of them singletons, with approximately 0.7% in the top ten. This clonotype originated in a female donor with multiple sclerosis, enrolled in a pregnancy study. Sequences were derived from CD4+ T cells from peripheral blood mononuclear cells, sampled before pregnancy. The chain joins TRBV7-2 to TRBJ2-7; D not certain. The chain's CDR3 is CASSSYYEQYF. The DNA of the CDR3 is TGTGCCAGCAGCTCTTACTACGAGCAGTACTTC.